The next 10 T cell receptor beta chains were all read from a single sample in a study of shared clonotypes between healthy human individuals. Libraries were prepared by immunoSEQ multiplex PCR; TCRdb keeps only in-frame clonotypes and omits some of them. This table has about 2.4 million clones, around nine tenths appearing once. Specimen: naive CD4+ T cells sorted from blood. The subset here: CD45RA+ positively selected. These TCRs come from a man aged 18 to 29 in good health.

This clone has only one observation. The chain is built from TRBV10-2 and TRBJ2-7; D call uncertain. Germline CDR1 reads WSHSY; CDR2 reads SAAADI. The CDR3 extends over 12 amino acids. Trimming cost V 6 bases and J 0 bases, with 6 bases left between them. The CDR3 reads CASSPSSYEQYF. CDR3 DNA sequence: TGCGCCAGCAGCCCTAGCTCCTACGAGCAGTACTTC.

The chain joins TRBV28 to TRBJ2-5; TRBD2 matches 9 bases. CDR3 length: 15 amino acids. Trimming took 1 base from V and 3 from J; bases not matched to a gene: 3. In germline, CDR1 is MDHEN, CDR2 SYDVKM. CDR3 coding DNA: TGTGCCAGCAGTTTATTTTCTAGCGGGAAAGAGACCCAGTACTTC. Amino acids: CASSLFSSGKETQYF.

The V and J genes are TRBV10-3 and TRBJ2-2; 7 nucleotides match TRBD1. With V trimmed by 8 bases and J by 2 bases, 5 bases remained unmatched. Per the germline V gene, CDR1 is ENHRY and CDR2 is SYGVKD. The length of the CDR3 is 14 residues. For the CDR3, the DNA is TGTGCCATCGAAAAGGGGGCAAACACCGGGGAGCTGTTTTTT. This sequence encodes CAIEKGANTGELFF.

This chain uses TRBV5-1 with TRBJ2-3, with TRBD2 matching over 7 bases. Unmatched junction bases numbered 17, after V lost 4 bases and J lost 0 bases. The CDR3 runs to 19 residues. CDR1 is SGHRS and CDR2 is YFSETQ in the germline V gene. This chain's CDR3 is CASSPPGAGMGRSTDTQYF. DNA of the CDR3: TGCGCCAGCAGCCCCCCCGGAGCGGGGATGGGGCGTAGCACAGATACGCAGTATTTT.

The V gene is TRBV6-1, the J gene TRBJ2-7; 9 positions agree with TRBD1. V trimming: 7 bases; J trimming: 1 base; junction bases outside the gene matches: 5. The germline gives CDR1 MNHNS, CDR2 SASEGT. The CDR3 is 14 amino acids. CDR3 protein: CASKIQGASYEQYF. CDR3 DNA sequence: TGTGCCAGCAAGATACAGGGGGCTTCCTACGAGCAGTACTTC.

This chain uses TRBV28 with TRBJ2-5, with D possibly being TRBD1 (6 bases). V was trimmed by 1 base and J by 1 base, leaving 10 bases between them. This CDR3 is 15 amino acids long. CDR1 and CDR2 from the germline V gene are MDHEN and SYDVKM. The CDR3 DNA is TGTGCCAGCAGTTTATCGGCCAGGGGCCAAGAGACCCAGTACTTC. It translates to CASSLSARGQETQYF.

The genes are TRBV28 and TRBJ2-7; either TRBD1 or TRBD2 may fit D (6 bases each). V was pared by 9 bases and J by 4 bases, with 16 bases between. The CDR3 covers 13 residues. CDR1 MDHEN and CDR2 SYDVKM come from the germline V gene. CDR3 DNA: TGTGCCAGTCGAGGAGGGGGGCTATACGAGCAGTACTTC. Protein sequence: CASRGGGLYEQYF.

V is TRBV5-4 and J is TRBJ2-3; 12 nucleotides agree with TRBD2. CDR1 is SGHNT, CDR2 YYREEE, per germline (reference sequence). V was clipped by 3 bases and J by 0 bases; unmatched bases: 5. The CDR3 covers 17 residues. CDR3 protein: CASSSRTSGTSTDTQYF. The CDR3 DNA is TGTGCCAGCAGCTCCCGGACTAGCGGGACTAGCACAGATACGCAGTATTTT.

This chain connects TRBV5-1 to TRBJ1-1; D may be TRBD1 (5 bases). Trimming cost V 0 bases and J 1 base, with 13 bases left between them. Germline V CDR1 and CDR2: SGHRS, YFSETQ. This CDR3 spans 16 amino acids. The CDR3 loop is CASSLEGLGANTEAFF. The CDR3 DNA follows: TGCGCCAGCAGCTTGGAGGGTCTTGGGGCGAACACTGAAGCTTTCTTT.

With regard to this clone: Other DNA sequences in the sample encode the same CDR3. The chain links TRBV9 to TRBJ2-3; possibly TRBD1 or TRBD2 for D (6 bases each). V dropped 5 bases and J dropped 0 bases, with 10 bases sitting between them. The CDR3 is 14 residues long. The germline V gene has CDR1 SGDLS and CDR2 YYNGEE. DNA for the CDR3: TGTGCCAGCAGTGGGGGGCTGAGCACAGATACGCAGTATTTT. Its protein is CASSGGLSTDTQYF. The full variable domain, completed using reference TRBV9 and TRBJ2-3, is DSGVTQTPKHLITATGQRVTLRCSPRSGDLSVYWYQQSLDQGLQFLIQYYNGEERAKGNILERFSAQQFPDLHSELNLSSLELGDSALYFCASSGGLSTDTQYFGPGTRLTVL.